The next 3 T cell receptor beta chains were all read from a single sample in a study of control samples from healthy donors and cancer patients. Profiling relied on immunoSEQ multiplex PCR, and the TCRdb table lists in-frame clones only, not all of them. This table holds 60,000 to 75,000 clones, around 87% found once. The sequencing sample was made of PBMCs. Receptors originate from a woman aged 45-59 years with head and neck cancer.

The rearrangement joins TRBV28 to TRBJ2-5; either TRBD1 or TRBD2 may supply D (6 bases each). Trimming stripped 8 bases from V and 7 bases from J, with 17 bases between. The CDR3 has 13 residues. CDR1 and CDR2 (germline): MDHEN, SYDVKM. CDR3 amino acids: CASYGGLRGTQYF. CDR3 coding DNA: TGTGCCAGCTATGGGGGGCTCCGAGGGACCCAGTACTTC.

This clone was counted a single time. The CDR3 nucleotides are TGTGCCAGTAGTATTACCCGACAGGCTGGAGGCTACACCTTC. Translated: CASSITRQAGGYTF. V and J are TRBV19 and TRBJ1-2, with D perhaps TRBD1 (6 bases). The CDR3 extends over 14 amino acids. The V end lost 3 bases, the J end lost 8 bases, and 16 bases lay between the germline ends. The germline gives CDR1 LNHDA, CDR2 SQIVND (reference sequence).

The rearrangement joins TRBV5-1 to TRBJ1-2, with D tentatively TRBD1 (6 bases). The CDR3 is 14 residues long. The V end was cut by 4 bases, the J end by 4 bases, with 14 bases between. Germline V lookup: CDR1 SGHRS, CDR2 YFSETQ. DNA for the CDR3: TGCGCCAGCAGCCTCAGCGGGGGGCCCTATGGCTACACCTTC. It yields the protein CASSLSGGPYGYTF.